These T cell receptor beta chains were read from a single sample in a study of control samples from healthy donors and cancer patients. Here immunoSEQ multiplex PCR was the method, and the copy in TCRdb shows in-frame clones only, minus some. The sample has 100,000 to 150,000 clones; around 94% are singletons. The sample taken for sequencing was PBMCs. Receptors were obtained from an elderly man with head and neck cancer. Each CDR3 is given with its conserved first and last residue. D genes are given only for firm matches. Part of the rows lack a size; the others show once, few, many or a class for expanded clones.

>TRBV5-1|.|TRBJ2-2|.
CASTRDTQQTGELFF
TGCGCCAGCACCCGGGACACCCAACAGACCGGGGAGCTGTTTTTT
>TRBV7-2|.|TRBJ1-2|.
CASSLVVRGYTF
TGTGCCAGCAGCTTAGTCGTCCGTGGCTACACCTTC
>TRBV5-8|.|TRBJ1-2|.
CASSPTGQPYGYTF
TGTGCCAGCAGCCCCACCGGGCAGCCATATGGCTACACCTTC
>TRBV19|.|TRBJ2-1|.
CASNNGGPVYEQFF
TGTGCCAGTAATAACGGGGGGCCAGTCTATGAGCAGTTCTTC
>TRBV29-1|.|TRBJ2-1|.
CSVLAYNEQFF
TGCAGCGTTCTGGCATACAATGAGCAGTTCTTC
>TRBV4-3|TRBD1|TRBJ1-1|few
CASSQYRGANTEAFF
TGCGCCAGCAGCCAATACAGGGGCGCGAACACTGAAGCTTTCTTT
>TRBV2|.|TRBJ2-2|once
CASSDEGRTTGELFF
TGTGCCAGCAGTGACGAGGGACGAACCACCGGGGAGCTGTTTTTT
>TRBV4-1|.|TRBJ2-3|.
CASSQGAGLLGTDTQYF
TGCGCCAGCAGCCAAGGCGCAGGGCTATTAGGCACAGATACGCAGTATTTT
>TRBV3-1/TRBV3-2|TRBD1|TRBJ2-3|.
CASSHKRSTGGSDTQYF
TGTGCCAGCAGCCATAAGAGGAGTACAGGGGGCTCAGATACGCAGTATTTT
>TRBV5-4|.|TRBJ2-7|.
CASSPGPLYEQYF
TGTGCCAGCAGCCCCGGGCCCTTATACGAGCAGTACTTC
>TRBV27|TRBD2|TRBJ2-1|.
CASSFVTSGPPFNEQFF
TGTGCCAGCAGTTTTGTGACTAGCGGGCCTCCGTTCAATGAGCAGTTCTTC
>TRBV4-3|.|TRBJ2-1|.
CASSQVPGGPNNEQFF
TGCGCCAGCAGCCAAGTACCGGGTGGGCCAAACAATGAGCAGTTCTTC
>TRBV6-2/TRBV6-3|TRBD2|TRBJ2-3|.
CASSSVGLAVLIKGADTQYF
TGTGCCAGCAGCTCGGTGGGACTAGCGGTCCTAATAAAGGGCGCAGATACGCAGTATTTT
>TRBV6-5|.|TRBJ2-7|.
CASSYYTPAAVMYF
TGTGCCAGCAGTTATTATACGCCCGCCGCCGTGATGTACTTC
>TRBV10-3|.|TRBJ2-7|.
CAISEGLAYEQYF
TGTGCCATCAGTGAGGGTCTGGCCTACGAGCAGTACTTC
>TRBV5-1|TRBD2|TRBJ2-7|.
CASSLDSGDSYEQYF
TGCGCCAGCAGCTTGGATAGCGGGGATTCCTACGAGCAGTACTTC
>TRBV30|.|TRBJ2-3|.
CAWSFTTDTQYF
TGTGCCTGGAGTTTTACCACAGATACGCAGTATTTT
>TRBV3-1/TRBV3-2|.|TRBJ1-5|few
CASSPNLVDQPQHF
TGTGCCAGCAGCCCCAACTTGGTTGATCAGCCCCAGCATTTT
>TRBV10-3|.|TRBJ1-2|.
CAISEGGAINYGYTF
TGTGCCATCAGTGAAGGAGGGGCCATCAACTATGGCTACACCTTC
>TRBV6-5|.|TRBJ2-7|.
CASSYEGREQYF
TGTGCCAGCAGTTACGAGGGGAGAGAGCAGTACTTC
>TRBV6-1|TRBD1|TRBJ2-6|.
CASSDLTGTGANVLTF
TGTGCCAGCAGTGACCTGACAGGGACTGGGGCCAACGTCCTGACTTTC
>TRBV6-1|.|TRBJ2-2|.
CASSEAMGGGGTGELFF
TGTGCCAGCAGTGAAGCTATGGGGGGAGGCGGCACCGGGGAGCTGTTTTTT
>TRBV12-3/TRBV12-4|.|TRBJ2-1|.
CASSYGAPNEQFF
TGTGCCAGCAGTTACGGGGCTCCCAATGAGCAGTTCTTC